What follows are 6 T cell receptor beta chains derived from one specimen sequenced in a study of CD8+CD57+ T cells in acquired aplastic anemia. Patients included in sequencing had previously demonstrated CD8+CD57+ cell expansion by flow cytometry. Template material for TCR beta VDJ and CDR3 profiling consisted of genomic DNA. TCRdb passed the reads through MiXCR, listing each CDR3 protein once. Of around 430,000 distinct CDR3 sequences in the sample, around a third were seen once. The sample consisted of sorted CD4+, CD8+, or CD8+CD57+ T cells (not recorded which) from PBMCs. These TCRs come from a human donor with aplastic anemia.

This clonotype was seen ten or more times. This chain joins TRBV5-4 and TRBJ1-2; 8 nucleotides align to TRBD1. Looked up from germline, CDR1 is SGHNT and CDR2 is YYREEE (reference sequence). After removal of 1 base from V and 4 bases from J, the junction contained 6 bases not matched to a gene. CDR3 length: 15 amino acids. The CDR3 bases are TGTGCCAGCAGCTTGCCTACAGGGACAGGCTATGGCTACACCTTC. This encodes CASSLPTGTGYGYTF.

A single count supports this clonotype. The CDR3 coding sequence is TGTGCCAGCAGTGAGGGGCCCCAGCCCCAGCATTTT. Its translation is CASSEGPQPQHF. V usage is TRBV2 and J usage is TRBJ1-5; tentative D call: TRBD1 (5 bases). This CDR3 is built from 12 residues. Germline values: CDR1 SNHLY, CDR2 FYNNEI. Trimming removed 3 bases from V and 7 bases from J, with 7 bases in between.

This clonotype has a count of ten or more. The chain recombines TRBV13 with TRBJ1-2, with 7 bases fitting TRBD1. The V gene's germline CDR1 is PRHDT and CDR2 FYEKMQ (reference sequence). The CDR3 runs 14 residues. J lost 4 bases, V lost 5 bases, and 7 bases had no gene match. CDR3 coding DNA: TGTGCCAGCAGCACGGACGGGACAGCCTATGGCTACACCTTC. Protein sequence: CASSTDGTAYGYTF. Complete variable domain (other parts from reference TRBV13 and TRBJ1-2): AAGVIQSPRHLIKEKRETATLKCYPIPRHDTVYWYQQGPGQDPQFLISFYEKMQSDKGSIPDRFSAQQFSDYHSELNMSSLELGDSALYFCASSTDGTAYGYTFGSGTRLTVV.

The chain is built from TRBV10-3 and TRBJ1-3, with D perhaps matching TRBD1 (6 bases). Trimming took 10 bases from V and 2 from J, leaving 12 bases between them. The CDR3 spans 13 residues. Germline-derived CDR1 and CDR2 are ENHRY and SYGVKD. This CDR3 is CASRRGTGNTIYF. DNA of the CDR3: TGTGCCAGCAGGAGGGGGACTGGAAACACCATATATTTT.

The chain employs TRBV25-1 and TRBJ1-6; 7 bases agree with TRBD1. The trim removed 5 bases at V and 10 bases at J, leaving 11 bases unmatched. CDR3 length equals 15 residues. CDR1 MGHDK and CDR2 SYGVNS come from the germline V gene. The CDR3 protein is CASSLGDSLRSPLHF. In DNA form, the CDR3 reads TGTGCCAGCAGTTTAGGGGACAGCCTACGATCACCCCTCCACTTT. The variable domain in full, completed from reference TRBV25-1 and TRBJ1-6, reads EADIYQTPRYLVIGTGKKITLECSQTMGHDKMYWYQQDPGMELHLIHYSYGVNSTEKGDLSSESTVSRIRTEHFPLTLESARPSHTSQYLCASSLGDSLRSPLHFGNGTRLTVT.

This clonotype was counted at least ten times. This chain joins TRBV7-3 and TRBJ1-1; D may be TRBD1 (6 bases). CDR1 and CDR2 from the germline V gene are SGHTA and FQGTGA. The CDR3 has 13 amino acids. Trimming removed 4 bases from V and 6 bases from J, with 12 bases in between. CDR3 sequence reads: CASSYRVGAEAFF. CDR3 DNA sequence: TGTGCCAGCAGCTACAGGGTCGGAGCTGAAGCTTTCTTT.